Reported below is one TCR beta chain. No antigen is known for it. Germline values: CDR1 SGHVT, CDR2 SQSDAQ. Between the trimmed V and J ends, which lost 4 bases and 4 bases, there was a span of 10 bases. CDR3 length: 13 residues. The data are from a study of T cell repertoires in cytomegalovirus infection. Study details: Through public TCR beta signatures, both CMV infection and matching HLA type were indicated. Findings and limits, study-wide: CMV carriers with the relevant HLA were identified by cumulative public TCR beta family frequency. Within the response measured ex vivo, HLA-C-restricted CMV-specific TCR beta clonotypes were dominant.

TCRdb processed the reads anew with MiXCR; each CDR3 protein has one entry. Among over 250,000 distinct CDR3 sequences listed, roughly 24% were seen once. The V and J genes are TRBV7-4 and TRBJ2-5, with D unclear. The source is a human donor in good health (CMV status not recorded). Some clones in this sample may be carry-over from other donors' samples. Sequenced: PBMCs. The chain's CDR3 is CASSSYMGETQYF. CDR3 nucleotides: TGTGCCAGCAGCTCTTATATGGGAGAGACCCAGTACTTC.